The clone carrying this T cell receptor beta chain was detected many times. Its target is not known. This sample is drawn from a study of T-cell reconstitution after alpha-beta-depleted transplantation in children. Study-wide results and limits: By one year post-transplant, T-cell counts and diversity largely arose from T cells that were newly produced. Several patients had high TCRbeta diversity at day 60; it came from surviving recipient T cells and thymic progenitors. By about two months after transplant, alpha-beta T cells reportedly arose from several hundred graft clones that had expanded.

Molecular barcoding with unique molecular identifiers was used for the TCRbeta library. MiXCR was run by TCRdb on the PCR reads, yielding one entry per CDR3 protein. The sample holds about 200,000 distinct CDR3 sequences; approximately 6.3% are singletons and the top ten take 5.5%. The sequencing here drew on PBMCs, taken before TCRalphabeta/CD19-depleted stem cell transplant. The sequence derives from a boy aged 2 to 10 with acute lymphoblastic leukemia, due to receive a stem cell transplant.

The CDR3 loop reads CASVSIGTSITDTQYF. The CDR3 DNA reads as TGTGCCAGCGTTTCAATTGGTACTTCGATCACAGATACGCAGTATTTT. This chain joins TRBV28 and TRBJ2-3; D remains ambiguous. Between the trimmed V and J ends, which lost 8 bases and 2 bases, there was a span of 20 bases. The CDR3 totals 16 residues. Germline V gene lookup returns CDR1 MDHEN and CDR2 SYDVKM.